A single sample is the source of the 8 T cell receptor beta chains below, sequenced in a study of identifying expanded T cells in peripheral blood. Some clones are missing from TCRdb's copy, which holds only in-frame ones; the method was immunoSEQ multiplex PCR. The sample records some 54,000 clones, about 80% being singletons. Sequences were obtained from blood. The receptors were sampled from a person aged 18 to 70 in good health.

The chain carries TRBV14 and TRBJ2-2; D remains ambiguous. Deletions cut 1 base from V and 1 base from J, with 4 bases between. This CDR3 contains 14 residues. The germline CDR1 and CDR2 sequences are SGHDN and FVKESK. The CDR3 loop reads CASSQVMNTGELFF. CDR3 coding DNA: TGTGCCAGCAGCCAAGTCATGAACACCGGGGAGCTGTTTTTT.

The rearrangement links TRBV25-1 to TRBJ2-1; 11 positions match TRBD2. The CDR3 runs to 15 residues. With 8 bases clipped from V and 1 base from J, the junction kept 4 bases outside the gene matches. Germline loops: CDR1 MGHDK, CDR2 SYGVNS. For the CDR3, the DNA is TGTGCCAGCGGGGTAGCGGGAGGGTCCTACAATGAGCAGTTCTTC. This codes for CASGVAGGSYNEQFF.

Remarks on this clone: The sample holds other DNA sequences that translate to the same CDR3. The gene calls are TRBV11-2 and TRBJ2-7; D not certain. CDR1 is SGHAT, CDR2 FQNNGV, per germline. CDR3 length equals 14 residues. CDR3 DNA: TGTGCCAGCAGTTTAGAGTTGGGGTCCTACGAGCAGTACGTC. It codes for CASSLELGSYEQYV.

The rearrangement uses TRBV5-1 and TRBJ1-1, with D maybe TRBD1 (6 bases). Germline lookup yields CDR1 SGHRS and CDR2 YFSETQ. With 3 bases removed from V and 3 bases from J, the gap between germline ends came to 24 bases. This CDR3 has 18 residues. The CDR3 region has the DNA TGCGCCAGCAGCTCACACCCGGGACCGGGCGGACAGTACACTGAAGCTTTCTTT. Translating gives CASSSHPGPGGQYTEAFF. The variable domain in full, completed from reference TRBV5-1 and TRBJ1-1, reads KAGVTQTPRYLIKTRGQQVTLSCSPISGHRSVSWYQQTPGQGLQFLFEYFSETQRNKGNFPGRFSGRQFSNSRSEMNVSTLELGDSALYLCASSSHPGPGGQYTEAFFGQGTRLTVV.

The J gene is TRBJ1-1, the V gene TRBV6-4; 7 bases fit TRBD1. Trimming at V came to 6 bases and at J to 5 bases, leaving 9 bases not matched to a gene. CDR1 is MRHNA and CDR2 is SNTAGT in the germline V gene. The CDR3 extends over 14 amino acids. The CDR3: CASRDTSQGTEAFF. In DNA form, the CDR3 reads TGTGCCAGCAGGGACACCTCACAGGGGACTGAAGCTTTCTTT.

CDR3 sequence (DNA): TGTGCCAGCAGCTTGTATCGTGGGAGGAGCAATCAGCCCCAGCATTTT. Translated, it gives CASSLYRGRSNQPQHF. The V gene is TRBV5-6, the J gene TRBJ1-5; D is ambiguous. The ends were cut back, 1 base at V and 1 base at J, with 12 bases in the middle. The germline gives CDR1 SGHDT, CDR2 YYEEEE. The CDR3 length is 16 residues. The full variable domain, rest sourced from reference TRBV5-6 and TRBJ1-5, is DAGVTQSPTHLIKTRGQQVTLRCSPKSGHDTVSWYQQALGQGPQFIFQYYEEEERQRGNFPDRFSGHQFPNYSSELNVNALLLGDSALYLCASSLYRGRSNQPQHFGDGTRLSIL.

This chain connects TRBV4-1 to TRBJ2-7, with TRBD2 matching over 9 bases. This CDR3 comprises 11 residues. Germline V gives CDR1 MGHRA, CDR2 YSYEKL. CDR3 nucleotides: TGCGCCAGCAGCCCCCAGACTAGCGGACACGTC. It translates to CASSPQTSGHV.

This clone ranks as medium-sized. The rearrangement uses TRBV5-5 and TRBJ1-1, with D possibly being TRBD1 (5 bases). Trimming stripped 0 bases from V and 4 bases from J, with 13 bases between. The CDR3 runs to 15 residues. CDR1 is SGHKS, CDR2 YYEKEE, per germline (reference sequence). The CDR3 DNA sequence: TGTGCCAGCAGCTTGGCCATAGCAGGGCGCACTGAAGCTTTCTTT. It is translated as CASSLAIAGRTEAFF.